Below, one T cell receptor beta chain is given with its context. It has no known antigen specificity. No qualities accompany the bases; no much larger clone lies one base away. The data originate from a study of shared clonotypes between healthy human individuals (TCRdb year 2020). Broadly, across the study: A few men and a couple of women, aged 18 to 49 years, made up the cohort. Blood TCR repertoires of five healthy adults were deeply sequenced to estimate repertoire size and the extent of clonotype sharing between individuals. Libraries were prepared and TCR repertoires were sequenced by different laboratories using diverse techniques, in order to increase sequencing depth and limit assay-specific biases. Between about 0.94 and 8.9 billion PBMCs per donor were obtained by leukapheresis. Per donor, three plates each were used for CD4 naive and CD4 memory, two for CD8 naive, and one for CD8 memory.

The CDR3 spans 15 residues, from the cysteine through the phenylalanine. Kept here is only the CDR3 DNA, which spans 45 bases and is read in frame from base 1. Trimming leaves V shorter by 2 bases and J shorter by 3 bases, with the junction holding 3 bases beyond the gene matches. CDR1 and CDR2 (SGHRS, YFSETQ) derive from the germline V gene. Donors were healthy HIV-negative adults with no recently reported acute infections or vaccinations. Every donor was a Caucasian adult living in Nashville, Tennessee, USA. CD4+ T cells were enriched through magnetic negative selection, after which naive cells were positively selected on CD45RA and the remaining negative fraction served as the memory subset. After blood collection by leukapheresis, PBMCs were isolated using Ficoll-Histopaque density gradient centrifugation and then cryopreserved in the vapor phase of liquid nitrogen. Analytical flow cytometry was used to check the purity and quantity of each magnetically sorted T cell population. Each sorted fraction had its genomic DNA isolated and then quantified by UV absorbance on a Nanodrop 2000c.

TCR CDR3 regions were amplified from genomic DNA by multiplex PCR using the deep immunoSEQ assay. Extracted genomic DNA from each cell subset was spread evenly across all wells of several immunoSEQ 96-well plates, with each plate serving as a replicate. Each replicate PCR for sorted subsets received 200 ng genomic DNA, equal to roughly 30,000 T cell genomes. Purified libraries were measured with a Qubit 3.0 fluorometer, size-checked on a Bioanalyzer 2100, and measured again with the KAPA Library Quantification kit. A separate single-read 150-cycle Illumina NextSeq 550 flow cell was used to sequence each immunoSEQ 96-well plate. Per the original workflow: The immunoSEQ output contained only junctional sequences without quality scores, so filtering could not match that applied to full-length reads. To assign V/J genes and CDR3, sequences were annotated against IMGT germline references using PyIR, a Python wrapper for IgBLAST v1.9. Any read was removed if the V/J assignment was weak (E-value above 1e-6), the CDR3 was missing, or the read contained stop codons, out-of-frame junctions, or ambiguous translated residues. V3J clonotypes were defined as sequences sharing the same inferred V gene, J gene, and CDR3 amino acid sequence. Percentage overlap between repertoires was calculated by dividing the number of shared unique clonotypes by the size of the smaller repertoire. Richness of each repertoire was evaluated using RTK rarefaction, the Chao1 estimator, and Recon v2.1 estimates of unobserved clonotypes. Generation probabilities for all TCRbeta clonotypes obtained by the gDNA method from a few donors were computed using OLGA. TCRdb stores this immuneACCESS table with in-frame sequences only. Part of the clones is absent; in the studies checked, under half of the shortfall reflects unresolved V genes, and no reason is known for the rest. V and J calls and clone size are copied from that table; D and trimming were computed from the DNA. This sample has approximately 1,500,000 clones in its table, and approximately 97% of those were observed once. Of the sample, over 1% is held by the ten largest clones.

Points the paper makes about the study in general: Because the study included a small number of donors, the genetic and exposure-history diversity represented was limited. Even with the large sequencing depth, rarefaction of the sorted-subset datasets indicated that sequencing was incomplete. Approximately 5% of naive CD4, more than 3% of naive CD8, roughly 2.5% of memory CD4, and about 0.4% of memory CD8 clonotypes were shared across four donors. Based on pairwise subsampling, the degree of clonotype sharing among donors was expected to be affected by sequencing depth. Larger estimated clonotype richness was generally found for naive subsets than for memory subsets. Compared with non-shared clonotypes, clonotypes shared by all four sorted-subset donors had higher generation probabilities. Sampling was restricted to blood, and TCR repertoires in tissue are likely to differ from TCR repertoires in blood.

In this chain, TRBV5-1 is recombined with TRBJ1-1; 11 central bases correspond to TRBD1. The sequencing input was naive CD4+ T cells sorted from blood. What this sample's cell subset or site label stands for: CD45RA+ positively selected. The clonotype originates from a man aged 25 to 45 in good health. The CDR3 reads CASSLGTGGDTEAFF. The nucleotides read TGCGCCAGCAGCTTAGGGACAGGGGGAGACACTGAAGCTTTCTTT.